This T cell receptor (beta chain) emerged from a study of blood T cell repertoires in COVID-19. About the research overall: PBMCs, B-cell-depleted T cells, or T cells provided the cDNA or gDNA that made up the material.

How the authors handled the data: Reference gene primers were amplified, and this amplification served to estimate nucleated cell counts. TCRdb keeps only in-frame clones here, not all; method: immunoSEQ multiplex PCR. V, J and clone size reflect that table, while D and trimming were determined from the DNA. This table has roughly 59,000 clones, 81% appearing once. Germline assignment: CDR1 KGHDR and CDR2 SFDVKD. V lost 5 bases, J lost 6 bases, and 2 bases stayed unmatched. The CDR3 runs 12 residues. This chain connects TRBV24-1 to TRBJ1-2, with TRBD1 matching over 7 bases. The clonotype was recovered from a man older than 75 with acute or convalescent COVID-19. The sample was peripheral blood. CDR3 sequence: CATSGGTDGYTF. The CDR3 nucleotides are TGTGCCACCAGTGGCGGGACAGATGGCTACACCTTC.